This T cell receptor (beta chain) was obtained from a study of blood T cell repertoires in COVID-19. Study details: In each case, the material was cDNA or gDNA derived from T cells, B-cell-depleted T cells, or PBMCs.

Some clones are missing from TCRdb's copy, which holds only in-frame ones; the method was immunoSEQ multiplex PCR. The sample has hundreds of thousands of clones; 80% to 95% are singletons. Germline loops: CDR1 SGHRS, CDR2 YFSETQ. This CDR3 region has 14 residues. V lost 2 bases and J lost 8; bases outside the gene matches: 5. This clonotype originated in a man aged 60-69 years with COVID-19, enrolled during active disease. Sequencing was carried out using peripheral blood. The chain has TRBV5-1 and TRBJ2-1; 9 bases agree with TRBD2. CDR3 in amino acids: CASSFGGRAYEQFF. For the CDR3, the DNA is TGCGCCAGCAGCTTCGGCGGGAGGGCCTATGAGCAGTTCTTC.